This T cell receptor beta chain comes out of a study of cytomegalovirus exposure and HLA in healthy donors. The ends lost 5 bases at V and 6 bases at J; junction bases unmatched: 7. The CDR3 consists of 14 residues. From germline, CDR1 is MDHEN and CDR2 SYDVKM. The study ran its PCR with 60 Vbeta and 13 Jbeta primers. The assay was immunoSEQ multiplex PCR, and TCRdb's table has in-frame clones only and misses some. The data contain around 130,000 clones, about 81% of them singletons. Sequencing input: PBMCs. The rearrangement links TRBV28 to TRBJ2-7; the match to TRBD2 covers 10 bases. The receptor was isolated from a woman in her 40s in good health and CMV-seropositive. The CDR3 here is CASSDSSGSLEQYF. In DNA form, the CDR3 reads TGTGCCAGCAGTGATTCTAGCGGGAGCCTCGAGCAGTACTTC.